Included here is one T cell receptor (beta chain) sequence, with context. No antigen is known for it. No much larger clone exists at a distance of one base, and base qualities are not known. These data come from a study of T cell responses to AZD1222 COVID-19 vaccine (TCRdb year 2021). Study-level background: AZD1222 recipients with second doses at about 4 weeks or about 12 weeks were pooled, because spike-specific TCR depth and breadth did not differ between schedules. A total of over 230 trial participants underwent TCR sequencing, of whom about 200 had received two doses of AZD1222 and roughly 26 had received two doses of the MenACWY control vaccine. Trial participants were enrolled by age into subgroups of 18-55, 56-69 and 70-plus years, and around 140, 26 and 57 TCR-sequenced participants, respectively, were included in these subgroups.

Read against the paper, the sample's time point label means: baseline before first vaccination. Vaccinee samples were obtained from the UK trials COV001 and COV002, which included a single-blind randomized controlled phase 2/3 trial of AZD1222 (ChAdOx1 nCoV-19) in healthy adults. For TCRbeta chain sequencing, PBMC samples were collected from trial participants at day 0 and at day 28 after the second dose. Germline trimming amounts to 1 base on V and 5 bases on J, with 5 as the count of junction bases outside the gene matches. The CDR3 numbers 14 residues from cysteine through phenylalanine. Only the CDR3 part of the read is kept: 42 bases, read in frame from the first base. CDR1 and CDR2 are drawn from the germline V gene (reference sequence): SGHNT, YYREEE. The study at large found these results: Nearly half of unique spike-specific TCRs reportedly recognized epitopes outside regions mutated in the B.1.351 and B.1.1.7 variants. A significant rise in spike-specific TCR breadth and depth was observed after two AZD1222 doses relative to day 0 and relative to MenACWY recipients. Conclusions about previously exposed vaccinees are limited, since just five or six AZD1222 recipients were seropositive for SARS-CoV-2 at baseline. The whole spike protein was spanned by vaccine-associated CD4 TCRs, and dominant responses were seen in regions 160-218 and 743-854. Because no day 14 peak-response samples were available, the repertoires could be characterized only after the peak T cell response. In the small 56-69-year group, the increase in depth fell short of significance, most likely because of low power. Most participants were white British and females outnumbered males, and the authors suggested that clonal diversity may have been underestimated.

The CDR3 regions of human TCRbeta chains were analyzed by immunosequencing. Per the original workflow: TCRs in the repertoires were matched against a reference library of SARS-CoV-2-specific TCRs that had been generated with the MIRA antigen-specificity platform. Breadth was defined as the fraction of unique TCRs that were SARS-CoV-2-associated. Depth was defined as the fraction of total T cells that were SARS-CoV-2-associated. Using the MIRA data, each spike-specific TCR was assigned both to the spike region to which the TCR was reactive and to a CD4 or CD8 class. Log10-transformed breadth and depth values were compared by one-way ANOVA with Sidak's multiple comparisons tests. The table was pulled from immuneACCESS by TCRdb, which kept in-frame rearrangements only. Such tables lose some clones; where checked, under half of the loss comes from unresolved V genes, and the rest has no known cause. The V and J calls and clone size are taken from that table; D and trimming were inferred from the DNA. The sample records tens of thousands of clones, 85% to 90% of which are singletons. Just over 30% of the sample belongs to the ten largest clones.

The rearrangement joined TRBV5-4 to TRBJ1-2; a stretch of 7 junction bases matches TRBD1. Sequencing was performed on peripheral blood, taken on day 0 of AZD1222 vaccination. The clonotype was recovered from an adult in good health. The CDR3 protein is CASSLKGGLYGYTF. Read as DNA, the sequence is TGTGCCAGCAGCTTGAAAGGGGGCTTATATGGCTACACCTTC.